These 6 T cell receptor beta chains came from one sample sequenced in a study of T-cell reconstitution after alpha-beta-depleted transplantation in children. Unique molecular identifiers were built into the TCRbeta library. TCRdb passed the PCR reads through MiXCR, listing each CDR3 protein once. Among a few hundred thousand distinct CDR3 sequences listed, around a tenth were seen once. Material: PBMCs from the stem cell graft donor, obtained from the stem cell graft. These receptors all stem from a human donor who donated a stem cell graft to a child with acute lymphoblastic leukemia.

This clonotype was detected only a few times. The gene calls are TRBV3-1 and TRBJ2-7; D might be TRBD1 (6 bases). Germline V gene lookup returns CDR1 LGHDT and CDR2 YNNKEL (reference sequence). This CDR3 contains 13 residues. Trimming removed 2 bases at V and 5 bases at J, with 10 bases between. The CDR3: CASSQHRAHEQYF. The DNA of the CDR3 is TGTGCCAGCAGCCAACACAGGGCCCACGAGCAGTACTTC.

This clonotype was counted ten times or more. This sequence joins TRBV12-3 or TRBV12-4 and TRBJ2-1, with TRBD2 matching over 7 bases. This CDR3 is built from 14 residues. Germline trimming cut 8 bases from V and 0 bases from J; bases unmatched to any gene: 4. The CDR3 region is CASLGRGSYNEQFF. The CDR3 DNA is TGTGCCAGCTTAGGGAGGGGCTCCTACAATGAGCAGTTCTTC.

Only a few counts were recorded for this clonotype. J is TRBJ2-3 and V is TRBV20-1; 12 bases are shared with TRBD2. Losses at the gene ends were 6 bases for V and 2 bases for J; bases not matched to a gene: 9. This CDR3 is built from 16 residues. Germline V lookup: CDR1 DFQATT, CDR2 SNEGSKA (reference sequence). The CDR3 region is CSALTSGRPSTDTQYF. CDR3 nucleotide sequence: TGCAGTGCCCTCACTAGCGGGAGGCCATCCACAGATACGCAGTATTTT.

The chain couples TRBV19 to TRBJ2-3; tentatively, D is TRBD1 or TRBD2 (5 bases each). This CDR3 has 12 residues. Trimming pared 6 bases from V and 6 bases from J, leaving 10 bases between. Germline values: CDR1 LNHDA, CDR2 SQIVND (reference sequence). This chain's CDR3 is CASSGTYDTQYF. Written as DNA, the CDR3 is TGTGCCAGTAGCGGGACCTACGATACGCAGTATTTT.

This clonotype showed up just a few times. The chain has TRBV7-9 and TRBJ2-5; TRBD1 might be the D (6 bases). Germline loops: CDR1 SEHNR, CDR2 FQNEAQ (reference sequence). The CDR3 runs 15 residues. Between the trimmed V and J ends, which lost 8 bases and 0 bases, there was a span of 16 bases. The CDR3: CASSKGDKHQETQYF. The CDR3 nucleotides are TGTGCCAGCTCAAAGGGGGACAAACACCAAGAGACCCAGTACTTC.

The sample holds a few counts of this clonotype. The J gene is TRBJ2-7, the V gene TRBV4-3; D is undetermined. Germline V gene lookup returns CDR1 LGHNA and CDR2 YSLEER. The CDR3 is 18 residues long. V lost 1 base, J lost 5 bases, and 24 bases lay in between. CDR3 sequence reads: CASSQGSPKTGNLDEQYF. The DNA of the CDR3 is TGCGCCAGCAGCCAAGGCTCCCCGAAGACCGGTAACTTGGACGAGCAGTACTTC.